Below are 8 T cell receptor beta chains sequenced from a single sample in a study of blood T cell repertoires in COVID-19. The repertoire was sequenced with immunoSEQ multiplex PCR; TCRdb's copy has only in-frame clones and lacks some. The table includes about 140,000 clones, approximately 85% detected once. Sequencing input: PBMCs or T cells enriched from blood (not recorded which). Receptor source: a woman between 45 and 60 years old with acute COVID-19.

The J gene is TRBJ2-3, the V gene TRBV21-1; the table's D gene call, TRBD1, was not cross checked with the DNA. TRBV21-1 is flagged as a pseudogene. The CDR3 covers 19 residues. The CDR3 is CASSKEQRKDRGDTDTQYF. The CDR3 DNA is TGTGCCAGCAGCAAAGAGCAAAGGAAGGACAGGGGTGACACAGATACGCAGTATTTT.

The rearrangement links TRBV5-6 to TRBJ2-1; D is unclear. Trimming pared 4 bases from V and 4 bases from J, leaving 9 bases between. Germline lookup yields CDR1 SGHDT and CDR2 YYEEEE. The CDR3 is made up of 13 amino acids. Written as DNA, the CDR3 is TGTGCCAGCAGCCCCACGGTATACAATGAGCAGTTCTTC. Its protein product is CASSPTVYNEQFF.

The rearrangement uses TRBV19 and TRBJ2-7; D uncertain. This CDR3 is built from 13 residues. V lost 0 bases and J 3 bases, leaving 6 bases between the germline ends. Germline V gene sequence: CDR1 LNHDA, CDR2 SQIVND (reference sequence). CDR3 loop: CASSIESHYEQYF. Written as DNA, the CDR3 is TGTGCCAGTAGTATAGAATCCCACTACGAGCAGTACTTC.

The V call is TRBV30, the J call TRBJ2-3, with 10 bases lining up with TRBD2. CDR1 and CDR2 from the germline V gene are GTSNPN and SVGIG (reference sequence). The trim removed 1 base at V and 4 bases at J, leaving 8 bases unmatched. CDR3 length: 16 amino acids. For the CDR3, the DNA is TGTGCCTGGAGTGCTTTGCTAGCGGGAGCATCAGATACGCAGTATTTT. This encodes CAWSALLAGASDTQYF.

The V call is TRBV7-2, the J call TRBJ2-7; TRBD2 matches 10 bases. V shed 6 bases and J 0 bases; nucleotides not matched to a gene: 2. The CDR3 runs to 14 residues. In germline, CDR1 is SGHTA, CDR2 FQGNSA. The CDR3 is CASRASGSSYEQYF. Here the CDR3 DNA reads TGTGCCAGCAGGGCTAGCGGGAGCTCCTACGAGCAGTACTTC. Variable domain in full (rest from reference TRBV7-2 and TRBJ2-7): GAGVSQSPSNKVTEKGKDVELRCDPISGHTALYWYRQSLGQGLEFLIYFQGNSAPDKSGLPSDRFSAERTGGSVSTLTIQRTQQEDSAVYLCASRASGSSYEQYFGPGTRLTVT.

This rearrangement joins TRBV7-9 to TRBJ2-7; 9 bases line up with TRBD2. The CDR3 is 16 amino acids. After removal of 1 base from V and 7 bases from J, the junction contained 11 bases not matched to a gene. Germline CDR1 and CDR2: SEHNR and FQNEAQ (reference sequence). CDR3 sequence reads: CASSLVGRGRAGEQYF. CDR3 nucleotides: TGTGCCAGCAGCTTAGTGGGGCGCGGGAGGGCCGGTGAGCAGTACTTC.

V and J are TRBV12-3 or TRBV12-4 and TRBJ2-7, with 8 positions matching TRBD1. V gave up 6 bases and J gave up 4 bases; unmatched junction bases: 5. The CDR3 spans 13 residues. The CDR3: CASRPTGVYEQYF. CDR3 nucleotide sequence: TGTGCCAGCAGGCCGACAGGGGTATACGAGCAGTACTTC.

The chain is built from TRBV19 and TRBJ2-3; TRBD2 aligns across 7 bases. Germline CDR1 is LNHDA and CDR2 is SQIVND (reference sequence). The junction had 11 bases not matched to a gene; V was cut back by 8 bases and J by 3 bases. The CDR3 length is 15 residues. The DNA for the CDR3 is TGTGCCAGTGTCGGGGGAGCCGGGAGGACAGATACGCAGTATTTT. Translated: CASVGGAGRTDTQYF.